Listed below are T cell receptor beta chains from one sample, sequenced in a study of cytomegalovirus exposure and HLA in healthy donors. TCRdb's table, derived via immunoSEQ multiplex PCR, lists solely in-frame clones and lacks some. The sample consists of roughly 190,000 clones, more than 70% of them appearing once. Sequencing used PBMCs. The receptors originated from a woman aged 40 to 49 in good health and CMV-seronegative. CDR3s include the opening cysteine and the closing phenylalanine or tryptophan. The order of the fields is D gene, J gene, V gene, clone size, CDR3 protein, CDR3 DNA. The D gene is left open where the match is weak. The size field is filled for only some rows; it gives once, few, many or a size class.

D: TRBD1
J: TRBJ2-5
V: TRBV2
size: -
CDR3: CASRYRQGEETQYF
DNA: TGTGCCAGCCGGTACAGACAGGGGGAAGAGACCCAGTACTTC

D: -
J: TRBJ2-3
V: TRBV5-1
size: -
CDR3: CASSSRTESTDTQYF
DNA: TGCGCCAGCAGCTCCAGGACAGAATCCACAGATACGCAGTATTTT

D: TRBD1
J: TRBJ2-7
V: TRBV19
size: -
CDR3: CASNRGPSYEQYF
DNA: TGTGCCTCAAACAGGGGTCCATCTTACGAGCAGTACTTC

D: -
J: TRBJ2-5
V: TRBV20-1
size: -
CDR3: CSAIRETQYF
DNA: TGCAGTGCTATCCGGGAGACCCAGTACTTC

D: -
J: TRBJ2-3
V: TRBV7-2
size: -
CDR3: CASSLSRAGGDTQYF
DNA: TGTGCCAGCAGCCTAAGCCGAGCGGGCGGGGATACGCAGTATTTT

D: TRBD2
J: TRBJ2-1
V: TRBV10-3
size: -
CDR3: CAISESPQRGDENEQFF
DNA: TGTGCCATCAGTGAGTCCCCGCAGCGGGGAGATGAGAATGAGCAGTTCTTC

D: -
J: TRBJ1-2
V: TRBV16
size: -
CDR3: CASSQVAEGARGYTF
DNA: TGTGCCAGCAGCCAGGTTGCAGAAGGGGCGCGGGGCTACACCTTC

D: TRBD1
J: TRBJ1-3
V: TRBV2
size: -
CDR3: CASSGSPSAQGANTIYF
DNA: TGTGCCAGCAGTGGATCCCCATCCGCACAGGGGGCTAACACCATATATTTT

D: TRBD1
J: TRBJ1-2
V: TRBV27
size: -
CDR3: CASSPLMGTGVVYGYTF
DNA: TGTGCCAGCAGTCCACTTATGGGGACAGGGGTTGTATATGGCTACACCTTC

D: -
J: TRBJ1-1
V: TRBV7-9
size: -
CDR3: CASSLGGSGTEAFF
DNA: TGTGCCAGCAGCTTAGGGGGGAGCGGGACTGAAGCTTTCTTT

D: -
J: TRBJ1-1
V: TRBV6-5
size: -
CDR3: CASRGGRTNTEAFF
DNA: TGTGCCAGCCGGGGGGGCAGGACGAACACTGAAGCTTTCTTT

D: -
J: TRBJ1-5
V: TRBV30
size: -
CDR3: CAWGDIRSNQPQHF
DNA: TGTGCCTGGGGGGACATCCGTAGCAATCAGCCCCAGCATTTT

D: TRBD1
J: TRBJ2-5
V: TRBV13
size: -
CDR3: CASSSVQLSGTAQETQYF
DNA: TGTGCCAGCAGCTCAGTCCAGCTGTCCGGGACAGCCCAAGAGACCCAGTACTTC

D: -
J: TRBJ1-1
V: TRBV6-1
size: -
CDR3: CASIKRTAGDTEAFF
DNA: TGTGCCAGCATCAAAAGGACAGCGGGGGACACTGAAGCTTTCTTT

D: -
J: TRBJ1-6
V: TRBV6-1
size: -
CDR3: CASSEVTALSSPLHF
DNA: TGTGCCAGCAGTGAAGTGACTGCTCTTTCTTCACCCCTCCACTTT

D: TRBD2
J: TRBJ2-1
V: TRBV5-6
size: -
CDR3: CASSLTGLELFF
DNA: TGTGCCAGCAGCTTGACGGGACTAGAGTTGTTCTTC

D: TRBD1
J: TRBJ2-1
V: TRBV7-2
size: once
CDR3: CASSLVWDSLFF
DNA: TGTGCCAGCAGCTTAGTATGGGACAGTTTGTTCTTC

D: -
J: TRBJ1-4
V: TRBV7-2
size: -
CDR3: CASSLGGPATNEKLFF
DNA: TGTGCCAGCAGCTTAGGCGGTCCCGCAACTAATGAAAAACTGTTTTTT

D: -
J: TRBJ1-2
V: TRBV4-3
size: -
CDR3: CASSRGGYGYTF
DNA: TGCGCCAGCAGCCGGGGGGGCTATGGCTACACCTTC

D: TRBD1
J: TRBJ1-2
V: TRBV11-3
size: -
CDR3: CASSLGRDRVAGYTF
DNA: TGTGCCAGCAGCTTAGGCCGGGACAGGGTGGCTGGCTACACCTTC

D: -
J: TRBJ2-1
V: TRBV14
size: -
CDR3: CASSPLGRDNYNEQFF
DNA: TGTGCCAGCAGCCCTTTAGGGCGGGATAATTACAATGAGCAGTTCTTC

D: -
J: TRBJ2-1
V: TRBV4-3
size: -
CDR3: CASSQEPSSYNEQFF
DNA: TGCGCCAGCAGCCAAGAGCCTAGCAGCTACAATGAGCAGTTCTTC

D: TRBD2
J: TRBJ2-7
V: TRBV27
size: -
CDR3: CASSLWGGGSGTSYEQYF
DNA: TGTGCCAGCAGTTTATGGGGTGGCGGTAGCGGGACCTCCTACGAGCAGTACTTC

D: TRBD1
J: TRBJ1-1
V: TRBV7-6
size: -
CDR3: CASSLPGTGFAFF
DNA: TGTGCCAGCAGCTTACCCGGGACAGGGTTCGCTTTCTTT

D: TRBD1
J: TRBJ1-2
V: TRBV28
size: -
CDR3: CASSLGQGYGYTF
DNA: TGTGCCAGCAGTTTAGGACAGGGGTATGGCTACACCTTC

D: -
J: TRBJ2-3
V: TRBV27
size: -
CDR3: CARGALSDRSGDTQYF
DNA: TGTGCCAGAGGAGCTTTATCCGACAGGTCTGGGGATACGCAGTATTTT

D: -
J: TRBJ1-1
V: TRBV30
size: -
CDR3: CARLGQPNTEAFF
DNA: TGTGCCAGACTCGGACAGCCGAACACTGAAGCTTTCTTT

D: -
J: TRBJ2-1
V: TRBV15
size: -
CDR3: CATSRRGKYNEQFF
DNA: TGTGCCACCTCACGTCGAGGGAAATACAATGAGCAGTTCTTC

D: -
J: TRBJ1-1
V: TRBV7-2
size: -
CDR3: CASSLLQGMNTEAFF
DNA: TGTGCCAGCAGCTTACTGCAGGGGATGAACACTGAAGCTTTCTTT

D: -
J: TRBJ1-4
V: TRBV19
size: -
CDR3: CASSMPGNEKLFF
DNA: TGTGCCAGTAGTATGCCAGGGAACGAAAAACTGTTTTTT

D: -
J: TRBJ2-6
V: TRBV19
size: -
CDR3: CASRKTVSSGANVLTF
DNA: TGTGCCAGTAGAAAGACAGTGAGCTCTGGGGCCAACGTCCTGACTTTC

D: TRBD1
J: TRBJ2-1
V: TRBV7-8
size: -
CDR3: CASSLDRGIGNEQFF
DNA: TGTGCCAGCAGTCTCGACAGGGGGATTGGAAATGAGCAGTTCTTC

D: -
J: TRBJ1-3
V: TRBV11-3
size: -
CDR3: CASSPRASGNTIYF
DNA: TGTGCCAGCAGTCCGCGGGCCTCTGGAAACACCATATATTTT

D: TRBD2
J: TRBJ2-2
V: TRBV7-2
size: -
CDR3: CASSPFGSGSAGELFF
DNA: TGTGCCAGCAGCCCGTTTGGTAGCGGGAGTGCCGGGGAGCTGTTTTTT

D: -
J: TRBJ1-5
V: TRBV6-6
size: -
CDR3: CASRPRQNYNQPQHF
DNA: TGTGCCAGCAGGCCTCGACAGAACTACAATCAGCCCCAGCATTTT

D: TRBD2
J: TRBJ2-1
V: TRBV15
size: -
CDR3: CATSRGQRELNEQFF
DNA: TGTGCCACCAGCAGAGGCCAGCGGGAGCTGAATGAGCAGTTCTTC

D: TRBD2
J: TRBJ2-3
V: TRBV10-3
size: -
CDR3: CAIKRGLDTDTQYF
DNA: TGTGCCATCAAGCGGGGACTTGACACAGATACGCAGTATTTT

D: -
J: TRBJ2-1
V: TRBV19
size: -
CDR3: CASRDAGKWHNEQFF
DNA: TGTGCCAGTAGGGACGCGGGAAAATGGCACAATGAGCAGTTCTTC

D: -
J: TRBJ1-4
V: TRBV6-1
size: -
CDR3: CASSSSRDGEKLFF
DNA: TGTGCCAGCAGTTCATCCAGGGATGGTGAAAAACTGTTTTTT

D: TRBD2
J: TRBJ2-1
V: TRBV18
size: -
CDR3: CASSSTSGSDHEQFF
DNA: TGTGCCAGCTCATCTACTAGCGGGAGTGACCATGAGCAGTTCTTC

D: TRBD2
J: TRBJ2-1
V: TRBV9
size: -
CDR3: CASSGVLSGTDYNEQFF
DNA: TGTGCCAGCAGCGGGGTGTTGAGCGGGACGGATTACAATGAGCAGTTCTTC

D: TRBD1
J: TRBJ2-7
V: TRBV10-1
size: -
CDR3: CASSRGTGANSYEQYF
DNA: TGCGCCAGCAGTCGAGGGACAGGCGCCAATTCCTACGAGCAGTACTTC

D: TRBD2
J: TRBJ2-1
V: TRBV5-1
size: -
CDR3: CASRDGTSVYNEQFF
DNA: TGCGCCAGCAGGGACGGGACTAGCGTTTACAATGAGCAGTTCTTC

D: -
J: TRBJ2-2
V: TRBV5-5
size: -
CDR3: CASSRQAETGELFF
DNA: TGTGCCAGCAGCAGACAGGCGGAAACCGGGGAGCTGTTTTTT

D: -
J: TRBJ2-3
V: TRBV6-4
size: -
CDR3: CASSDSFTRDSKAYF
DNA: TGTGCCAGCAGTGACTCGTTCACGAGGGACTCCAAGGCGTATTTT

D: -
J: TRBJ2-3
V: TRBV19
size: -
CDR3: CASSIGAARTDTQYF
DNA: TGTGCCAGTAGTATAGGGGCAGCTCGCACAGATACGCAGTATTTT

D: TRBD1
J: TRBJ1-1
V: TRBV2
size: -
CDR3: CASRRDRGDTEAFF
DNA: TGTGCCAGCAGGCGGGACAGGGGAGACACTGAAGCTTTCTTT

D: -
J: TRBJ1-1
V: TRBV5-1
size: -
CDR3: CASSLGGGDHTEAFF
DNA: TGCGCCAGCAGCTTGGGGGGAGGGGACCACACTGAAGCTTTCTTT

D: -
J: TRBJ1-1
V: TRBV11-2
size: -
CDR3: CASSLGDAATEAFF
DNA: TGTGCCAGCAGCTTAGGAGATGCTGCCACTGAAGCTTTCTTT

D: -
J: TRBJ2-2
V: TRBV6-5
size: -
CDR3: CASSYSRGRDTGELFF
DNA: TGTGCCAGCAGTTACTCGCGGGGGCGCGACACCGGGGAGCTGTTTTTT

D: -
J: TRBJ1-5
V: TRBV2
size: -
CDR3: CASSDSSRTAHQPQHF
DNA: TGTGCCAGCAGTGATTCCTCCCGGACAGCCCATCAGCCCCAGCATTTT

D: -
J: TRBJ1-1
V: TRBV6-1
size: -
CDR3: CASSAIQVMNTEAFF
DNA: TGTGCCAGCAGTGCAATACAGGTGATGAACACTGAAGCTTTCTTT

D: TRBD1
J: TRBJ2-2
V: TRBV6-1
size: -
CDR3: CASTTGTGNTGELFF
DNA: TGTGCCAGCACGACCGGGACAGGGAACACCGGGGAGCTGTTTTTT

D: -
J: TRBJ1-1
V: TRBV11-2
size: once
CDR3: CASSPLHTEAFF
DNA: TGTGCCAGCAGCCCCCTCCACACTGAAGCTTTCTTT

D: TRBD2
J: TRBJ2-1
V: TRBV29-1
size: -
CDR3: CSVEGTTSGSTYEQFF
DNA: TGCAGCGTTGAAGGAACGACTAGCGGATCCACTTATGAGCAGTTCTTC